The rows below give T cell receptor beta chains drawn from one sample of a study of blood T cell repertoires in COVID-19. Libraries were prepared by immunoSEQ multiplex PCR; TCRdb keeps only in-frame clonotypes and omits some of them. The sample carries around 190,000 clones, about 88% recorded once. Sequenced: peripheral blood. These receptors originate from a human donor in a cohort sampled during active COVID-19. Each CDR3 is given with its conserved first and last residue. Fields, in order: CDR3 protein, CDR3 DNA, D gene, V gene, clone size, J gene. The D gene is left open where the match is weak. Some rows mark clone size as missing; the rest say once, few, many or name a class of expanded clone.

CDR3: CASTSGGTATDTQYF
DNA: TGTGCCTCAACTAGCGGGGGGACCGCCACAGATACGCAGTATTTT
D: TRBD2
V: TRBV9
size: .
J: TRBJ2-3

CDR3: CSVTTGAYEQYF
DNA: TGCAGCGTCACCACAGGGGCTTACGAGCAGTACTTC
D: TRBD1
V: TRBV29-1
size: once
J: TRBJ2-7

CDR3: CASSLGWQSNTEAFF
DNA: TGTGCCAGCAGCTTAGGTTGGCAGTCGAACACTGAAGCTTTCTTT
D: .
V: TRBV7-9
size: .
J: TRBJ1-1

CDR3: CASSLVGQEYGYTF
DNA: TGTGCCAGCAGCTTGGTCGGACAAGAGTATGGCTACACCTTC
D: .
V: TRBV5-4
size: .
J: TRBJ1-2

CDR3: CASSSRTGTNTGELFF
DNA: TGCGCCAGCAGCTCCCGGACAGGGACGAACACCGGGGAGCTGTTTTTT
D: TRBD1
V: TRBV5-1
size: .
J: TRBJ2-2

CDR3: CASSVVGEVTGELFF
DNA: TGTGCCAGCAGCGTAGTGGGCGAAGTCACCGGGGAGCTGTTTTTT
D: .
V: TRBV9
size: .
J: TRBJ2-2

CDR3: CASSPAGGANTEAFF
DNA: TGTGCCAGCTCACCGGCAGGGGGCGCGAACACTGAAGCTTTCTTT
D: TRBD1
V: TRBV18
size: once
J: TRBJ1-1

CDR3: CASRFTGGPMEQYF
DNA: TGCGCCAGCAGGTTTACAGGGGGTCCCATGGAGCAGTACTTC
D: TRBD1
V: TRBV5-1
size: once
J: TRBJ2-7

CDR3: CASSRWIQGLGPTDTQYF
DNA: TGTGCCAGCAGCCGATGGATACAGGGGTTGGGTCCCACAGATACGCAGTATTTT
D: TRBD1
V: TRBV7-8
size: .
J: TRBJ2-3

CDR3: CASSKGLAGQETQYF
DNA: TGTGCCAGCTCCAAGGGACTAGCGGGACAAGAGACCCAGTACTTC
D: TRBD2
V: TRBV18
size: once
J: TRBJ2-5

CDR3: CASSLTGTGYYEQYF
DNA: TGTGCCAGCAGCCTTACCGGGACAGGGTATTACGAGCAGTACTTC
D: TRBD1
V: TRBV4-2
size: .
J: TRBJ2-7

CDR3: CASSYSGRGQPQHF
DNA: TGTGCCAGCAGTTACTCGGGCAGGGGCCAGCCCCAGCATTTT
D: .
V: TRBV6-2/TRBV6-3
size: .
J: TRBJ1-5

CDR3: CATSDSGQRYGYTF
DNA: TGTGCCACCAGTGATTCGGGACAGAGATATGGCTACACCTTC
D: TRBD1
V: TRBV24-1
size: .
J: TRBJ1-2

CDR3: CASSPTGPQETQYF
DNA: TGCGCCAGCAGCCCGACAGGGCCCCAAGAGACCCAGTACTTC
D: TRBD1
V: TRBV10-1
size: .
J: TRBJ2-5

CDR3: CAWNLRGNTEAFF
DNA: TGTGCCTGGAACCTAAGGGGGAACACTGAAGCTTTCTTT
D: .
V: TRBV30
size: .
J: TRBJ1-1

CDR3: CASSQELLGTSGFNEQFF
DNA: TGCGCCAGCAGCCAAGAGTTGTTAGGGACTAGCGGATTCAATGAGCAGTTCTTC
D: TRBD2
V: TRBV4-3
size: .
J: TRBJ2-1

CDR3: CASSRLGLATYEQYF
DNA: TGTGCCAGCAGCCGACTGGGACTAGCGACCTACGAGCAGTACTTC
D: TRBD2
V: TRBV5-6
size: .
J: TRBJ2-7

CDR3: CASSPVTGELFF
DNA: TGTGCCAGCAGCCCTGTAACCGGGGAGCTGTTTTTT
D: .
V: TRBV11-3
size: .
J: TRBJ2-2

CDR3: CASSGGPDASTDTQYF
DNA: TGTGCCAGCTCGGGGGGGCCCGACGCTAGCACAGATACGCAGTATTTT
D: .
V: TRBV18
size: .
J: TRBJ2-3

CDR3: CASSDNRVDGYTF
DNA: TGTGCCAGCAGTGATAATCGAGTAGATGGCTACACCTTC
D: .
V: TRBV6-1
size: .
J: TRBJ1-2

CDR3: CASSIATGTGYEKLFF
DNA: TGTGCCAGTAGTATCGCCACCGGGACAGGCTATGAAAAACTGTTTTTT
D: TRBD1
V: TRBV19
size: .
J: TRBJ1-4

CDR3: CASSFGTRGDTQYF
DNA: TGTGCCAGCAGTTTCGGGACTAGGGGAGATACGCAGTATTTT
D: TRBD2
V: TRBV27
size: .
J: TRBJ2-3

CDR3: CASSIAGISYEQYF
DNA: TGTGCCAGCAGCATCGCAGGAATCTCCTACGAGCAGTACTTC
D: .
V: TRBV3-1/TRBV3-2
size: .
J: TRBJ2-7

CDR3: CASRGQGGYGYTF
DNA: TGTGCCAGCCGAGGACAGGGAGGCTATGGCTACACCTTC
D: TRBD1
V: TRBV6-5
size: .
J: TRBJ1-2

CDR3: CASSFWTSGRIRKDTQYF
DNA: TGTGCCAGCAGTTTTTGGACTAGCGGGAGGATAAGGAAAGATACGCAGTATTTT
D: TRBD2
V: TRBV28
size: once
J: TRBJ2-3

CDR3: CASSFGDRGETQYF
DNA: TGCGCCAGCAGCTTTGGGGACAGGGGAGAGACCCAGTACTTC
D: TRBD1
V: TRBV5-1
size: few
J: TRBJ2-5

CDR3: CASSRLAGETQYF
DNA: TGTGCCAGCAGCAGACTAGCGGGAGAGACCCAGTACTTC
D: TRBD2
V: TRBV6-2/TRBV6-3
size: .
J: TRBJ2-5

CDR3: CASSFSLTMKNSPLHF
DNA: TGTGCCAGCAGCTTTTCCCTGACAATGAAGAATTCACCCCTCCACTTT
D: .
V: TRBV7-2
size: .
J: TRBJ1-6

CDR3: CASSQGQGDYEQYF
DNA: TGTGCCAGCAGCCAAGGACAGGGGGACTACGAGCAGTACTTC
D: TRBD1
V: TRBV4-2
size: .
J: TRBJ2-7

CDR3: CASRLAGVDTQYF
DNA: TGCGCCAGCAGACTAGCGGGAGTGGATACGCAGTATTTT
D: TRBD2
V: TRBV10-2
size: .
J: TRBJ2-3

CDR3: CASSDQGSPTPYEQYF
DNA: TGTGCCAGCAGTGACCAGGGGTCGCCTACCCCCTACGAGCAGTACTTC
D: .
V: TRBV6-1
size: .
J: TRBJ2-7

CDR3: CASSLFLGASGRANEQFF
DNA: TGTGCCAGCAGTTTATTTCTAGGGGCTAGCGGGAGGGCCAATGAGCAGTTCTTC
D: TRBD2
V: TRBV27
size: once
J: TRBJ2-1

CDR3: CASSEPAGNTIYF
DNA: TGCGCCAGCAGTGAGCCAGCTGGAAACACCATATATTTT
D: .
V: TRBV10-1
size: .
J: TRBJ1-3

CDR3: CASSLEGTGVDTQYF
DNA: TGCGCCAGCAGCTTGGAAGGGACAGGGGTGGATACGCAGTATTTT
D: TRBD1
V: TRBV5-1
size: .
J: TRBJ2-3

CDR3: CASSLGEGAPPMVEQYF
DNA: TGTGCCAGCAGCTTAGGGGAGGGGGCCCCTCCCATGGTCGAGCAGTACTTC
D: .
V: TRBV13
size: .
J: TRBJ2-7

CDR3: CASSPPGLNEQFF
DNA: TGTGCCAGCAGCCCTCCGGGTCTCAATGAGCAGTTCTTC
D: .
V: TRBV7-2
size: .
J: TRBJ2-1

CDR3: CASSEGRGTRNEQFF
DNA: TGTGCCAGCAGTGAAGGGCGGGGGACCAGGAATGAGCAGTTCTTC
D: TRBD2
V: TRBV2
size: .
J: TRBJ2-1

CDR3: CASSFSGDAYEQYF
DNA: TGTGCCAGCAGCTTCTCGGGGGACGCCTACGAGCAGTACTTC
D: .
V: TRBV11-1
size: .
J: TRBJ2-7

CDR3: CASSFRRERYNEQFF
DNA: TGTGCCAGCAGCTTCAGGCGGGAGAGATACAATGAGCAGTTCTTC
D: TRBD2
V: TRBV5-4
size: .
J: TRBJ2-1

CDR3: CASKGGGNTEAFF
DNA: TGTGCCAGCAAAGGGGGCGGGAACACTGAAGCTTTCTTT
D: TRBD1
V: TRBV2
size: few
J: TRBJ1-1

CDR3: CASTLGGDYGYTF
DNA: TGTGCCAGCACCCTTGGCGGGGACTATGGCTACACCTTC
D: .
V: TRBV12-3/TRBV12-4
size: .
J: TRBJ1-2